Presented here are 19 T cell receptor beta chains from one specimen sequenced in a study of cytomegalovirus exposure and HLA in healthy donors. 60 Vbeta and 13 Jbeta primers were used in PCR. Sequencing was performed with immunoSEQ multiplex PCR; in TCRdb, only in-frame clones are kept and a portion is missing. The data hold 150,000 to 200,000 clones, with over 75% observed a single time. The sequencing sample was made of PBMCs. The receptors come from a man aged 50-59 years in good health and CMV-seropositive.

This chain connects TRBV5-6 to TRBJ2-7; TRBD2 might be the D (6 bases). The length of the CDR3 is 16 residues. CDR1 SGHDT and CDR2 YYEEEE come from the germline V gene. Trimming took 0 bases from V and 2 from J, leaving 15 bases between them. CDR3 bases: TGTGCCAGCAGCTTGGGGCGGGGACCGGTTCCCTACGAGCAGTACGTC. Its protein product is CASSLGRGPVPYEQYV.

This clone was observed a single time. The chain combines TRBV7-3 with TRBJ2-3; weak D call: TRBD2 (5 bases). CDR3 size: 18 residues. Looked up from germline, CDR1 is SGHTA and CDR2 is FQGTGA. Deletions cut 2 bases from V and 4 bases from J, with 22 bases between. CDR3 sequence: CASSLRGQHELNPDTQYF. The CDR3 DNA sequence: TGTGCCAGCAGCTTACGCGGGCAGCATGAACTCAACCCAGATACGCAGTATTTT.

The CDR3 DNA sequence: TGTGCCAGCAGCTCACCGGGACAGAACTACGAGCAGTACTTC. Translating gives CASSSPGQNYEQYF. The V gene is TRBV7-9, the J gene TRBJ2-7; 7 positions agree with TRBD1. This CDR3 is 14 amino acids long. Looked up from germline, CDR1 is SEHNR and CDR2 is FQNEAQ (reference sequence). Trimming at V came to 4 bases and at J to 3 bases, leaving 6 bases not matched to a gene.

As to this clone: Compared with germline, one end of the junction differs, possibly owing to a read error. The V gene is TRBV5-5, the J gene TRBJ2-1; no reliable D call. The CDR3 runs 15 residues. The germline CDR1 and CDR2 sequences are SGHKS and YYEKEE (reference sequence). The CDR3, as DNA: TGTGCCGGCAGCTTGGGTCCGAGCTCCTACAATGAGCAGTTCTTC. It is translated as CAGSLGPSSYNEQFF.

The rearrangement links TRBV6-5 to TRBJ2-5; D is possibly TRBD2 (5 bases). V gave up 3 bases and J gave up 9 bases, with 17 bases separating them. The CDR3 totals 14 residues. Germline V gene data show CDR1 as MNHEY and CDR2 as SVGAGI. The CDR3 sequence: CASSYWGPGGPQYF. Written as DNA, the CDR3 is TGTGCCAGCAGTTATTGGGGTCCAGGAGGACCCCAGTACTTC.

With respect to this clone: The same CDR3 is also encoded by other DNA sequences in this sample. The chain joins TRBV5-1 to TRBJ2-3; TRBD2 matches 8 bases. The CDR3 is made up of 15 amino acids. Germline V lookup: CDR1 SGHRS, CDR2 YFSETQ. The V gene end was trimmed by 2 bases and the J gene end by 2 bases; junction bases not matched to a gene: 4. DNA of the CDR3: TGCGCCAGCAGCTTCACTAGCGGAATCACAGATACGCAGTATTTT. Its translation: CASSFTSGITDTQYF.

The chain joins TRBV5-1 to TRBJ2-4; TRBD1 matches at 8 bases. Trimming took 2 bases from V and 8 from J; bases not matched to a gene: 3. Per germline, CDR1 SGHRS and CDR2 YFSETQ. The CDR3 contains 13 residues. CDR3 in DNA: TGCGCCAGCAGCTTCGACAGGGGCGACATTCAGTACTTC. Protein: CASSFDRGDIQYF.

This rearrangement joins TRBV6-6 to TRBJ2-3, with D tentatively TRBD1 (5 bases). The CDR3 length is 14 residues. Trimming pared 6 bases from V and 2 bases from J, leaving 12 bases between. Germline CDR1 MNHNY, CDR2 SVGAGI (reference sequence). CDR3 bases: TGTGCCAGCAGCGCCGACAGCCCCACAGATACGCAGTATTTT. Translation: CASSADSPTDTQYF.

In this sample, this clone turned up once. The chain recombines TRBV19 with TRBJ1-5, with TRBD1 matching over 7 bases. The CDR3 loop spans 15 amino acids. Germline V CDR1 and CDR2: LNHDA, SQIVND (reference sequence). V lost 4 bases to trimming and J lost 6 bases; unmatched junction nucleotides: 9. The CDR3 is CASSRQGVDSQPQHF. CDR3 DNA: TGTGCCAGTAGTAGACAGGGCGTAGATTCTCAGCCCCAGCATTTT.

This clone was seen only once. The V call is TRBV5-6, the J call TRBJ2-5, with D possibly TRBD1 on 5 matching bases. Germline V gene data show CDR1 as SGHDT and CDR2 as YYEEEE. The CDR3 runs to 16 residues. The V end was cut by 4 bases, the J end by 9 bases, with 25 bases between. The CDR3 bases are TGTGCCAGCAGCGCCCCGAGAGAAACTATCGTAGGGGCCCAGTACTTC. Protein sequence: CASSAPRETIVGAQYF. Supplemented by reference TRBV5-6 and TRBJ2-5, the full variable domain reads DAGVTQSPTHLIKTRGQQVTLRCSPKSGHDTVSWYQQALGQGPQFIFQYYEEEERQRGNFPDRFSGHQFPNYSSELNVNALLLGDSALYLCASSAPRETIVGAQYFGPGTRLLVL.

The V call is TRBV6-5, the J call TRBJ2-5; the D gene is possibly TRBD1 (5 bases). The last part of the DNA fits TRBJ2-7 better; the J call may be wrong. Germline lookup yields CDR1 MNHEY and CDR2 SVGAGI. The CDR3 contains 15 residues. CDR3 nucleotides: TGTGCCAGCAGTTACGTTCAAAGGGGTCCCTACGAGCAGTACTTC. Its protein is CASSYVQRGPYEQYF.

This chain links TRBV19 with TRBJ2-5, with D uncertain. V lost 2 bases and J 3 bases, leaving 10 bases between the germline ends. Germline V gene data show CDR1 as LNHDA and CDR2 as SQIVND (reference sequence). The CDR3 totals 14 residues. CDR3 in DNA: TGTGCCAGTAGTATAATGGCAGGTAAAGAGACCCAGTACTTC. As protein: CASSIMAGKETQYF.

The rearrangement uses TRBV7-2 and TRBJ2-3, with 9 bases identical to TRBD1. There are 15 residues in the CDR3. Germline CDR1 reads SGHTA; CDR2 reads FQGNSA. J was trimmed by 6 bases and V by 5 bases; bases with no gene match: 9. This CDR3 is CASSKWGQGGDTQYF. CDR3 nucleotide sequence: TGTGCCAGCAGCAAGTGGGGACAGGGAGGCGATACGCAGTATTTT.

The count of this clone is one. The chain employs TRBV10-3 and TRBJ1-6; possibly TRBD1 for D (5 bases). The V gene lost 7 bases and the J gene lost 9 bases, with 16 bases spanning the gap. This CDR3 is 14 amino acids long. Germline CDR1 ENHRY, CDR2 SYGVKD. CDR3 in DNA: TGTGCCATCATCTCGGACATAGGGATTTCACCCCTCCACTTT. Translating gives CAIISDIGISPLHF.

This clone was detected many times. The V gene is TRBV6-4, the J gene TRBJ2-3; 9 nucleotides match TRBD1. From germline, CDR1 is MRHNA and CDR2 SNTAGT. This CDR3 spans 14 amino acids. J gave up 3 bases and V 3 bases, and 1 base lay outside the gene matches. CDR3 sequence: CASSDGQGTDTQYF. The CDR3 DNA reads as TGTGCCAGCAGTGATGGACAGGGGACAGATACGCAGTATTTT.

The chain couples TRBV6-1 to TRBJ1-2, with TRBD1 identical over 8 bases. This CDR3 has 15 residues. CDR1 is MNHNS and CDR2 is SASEGT in the germline V gene. V was pared by 2 bases and J by 6 bases, with 8 bases of the junction left unmatched. The DNA for the CDR3 is TGTGCCAGCAGTGAAATCCCCGGGACAGGAGATGGCTACACCTTC. Amino acid sequence: CASSEIPGTGDGYTF.

V gene TRBV7-9 combines with J gene TRBJ1-2, with 12 bases aligning to TRBD1. The CDR3 extends over 16 amino acids. The junction had 12 bases not matched to a gene; V was cut back by 5 bases and J by 8 bases. Germline V gene sequence: CDR1 SEHNR, CDR2 FQNEAQ (reference sequence). The CDR3 bases are TGTGCCAGCAGCGTTCAAGGGACAGGGGGCACTCGAGGCTACACCTTC. This codes for CASSVQGTGGTRGYTF.

The chain joins TRBV28 to TRBJ1-1, with 7 bases matching TRBD1. The CDR3 loop spans 18 amino acids. V was clipped by 2 bases and J by 1 base; unmatched bases: 13. Per germline, CDR1 MDHEN and CDR2 SYDVKM. The CDR3 DNA reads as TGTGCCAGCAGTTTAACTGGTGGGGCAGGGGGACCGAACACTGAAGCTTTCTTT. Translating it yields CASSLTGGAGGPNTEAFF.

This clone was picked up one time. The chain carries TRBV19 and TRBJ1-5, with TRBD1 matching 9 bases. With 5 bases clipped from V and 2 bases from J, the junction kept 13 bases outside the gene matches. The CDR3 length is 18 residues. From germline, CDR1 is LNHDA and CDR2 SQIVND (reference sequence). The CDR3 loop is CASSWDREEGFGNQPQHF. The CDR3 coding sequence is TGTGCCAGTAGTTGGGACAGGGAGGAGGGATTCGGCAATCAGCCCCAGCATTTT.